The 27 T cell receptor beta chains below were found in one sample sequenced in a study of spatial heterogeneity in lung cancer. As to time point: sample taken at primary tumor resection. Whole RNA was taken from tumor, nontumor lung or frozen PBMC; it was then sequenced unsorted. TCRdb reanalysed the 5' RACE reads using MiXCR and keeps one entry per CDR3 protein. Counted here are about 85,000 distinct CDR3 sequences, about a fifth occurring once; the ten biggest clones make up around 6.6%. Sequences were derived from PBMCs, sampled at surgery. Receptor source: a male donor with early-stage non-small cell lung cancer.

This chain joins TRBV5-1 and TRBJ2-7; 15 positions match TRBD2. The CDR3 length is 16 residues. V dropped 4 bases and J dropped 4; count of bases not matched to a gene: 6. CDR1 and CDR2 from the germline V gene are SGHRS and YFSETQ. The CDR3 region has the DNA TGCGCCAGCAGCCCTGGACTAGCGGGAGGGCGTTACGAGCAGTACTTC. Encoded protein: CASSPGLAGGRYEQYF. The variable domain in full, completed from reference TRBV5-1 and TRBJ2-7, reads KAGVTQTPRYLIKTRGQQVTLSCSPISGHRSVSWYQQTPGQGLQFLFEYFSETQRNKGNFPGRFSGRQFSNSRSEMNVSTLELGDSALYLCASSPGLAGGRYEQYFGPGTRLTVT.

The sample holds many counts of this clonotype. The CDR3 sequence: CASTPGLYNSPLHF. The CDR3 DNA reads as TGTGCCAGTACCCCGGGGCTCTATAATTCACCCCTCCACTTT. The V and J genes are TRBV19 and TRBJ1-6; tentatively, D is TRBD1 (5 bases). V dropped 7 bases and J dropped 3 bases, with 10 bases sitting between them. In germline, CDR1 is LNHDA, CDR2 SQIVND (reference sequence). The CDR3 is 14 residues long.

The chain joins TRBV12-3 or TRBV12-4 to TRBJ2-5; TRBD1 matches at 10 bases. The CDR3 has 16 residues. The V segment lost 5 bases and the J segment 4 bases; nucleotides outside the gene matches: 10. CDR3 nucleotides: TGTGCCAGCAGTCCCCGGGACAGGGGCGTCGGAGAGACCCAGTACTTC. This gives the protein CASSPRDRGVGETQYF.

This clonotype was detected only a few times. This rearrangement joins TRBV7-2 to TRBJ2-2, with 11 bases matching TRBD2. V was clipped by 4 bases and J by 4 bases; unmatched bases: 5. CDR1 SGHTA and CDR2 FQGNSA come from the germline V gene. CDR3 length equals 16 residues. The CDR3 DNA reads TGTGCCAGCAGCTCTAGACTAGCGGGGAGCACCGGGGAGCTGTTTTTT. This encodes CASSSRLAGSTGELFF.

V is TRBV5-1 and J is TRBJ2-3; tentatively, D is TRBD1 or TRBD2 (7 bases each). V lost 0 bases and J 2 bases, leaving 13 bases between the germline ends. This CDR3 has 16 residues. CDR1 and CDR2 (germline): SGHRS, YFSETQ. The CDR3, as DNA: TGCGCCAGCAGCTTGGGCGGGGGACAGCTCACAGATACGCAGTATTTT. Translation: CASSLGGGQLTDTQYF. Combining the CDR3 with reference TRBV5-1 and TRBJ2-3 gives the whole variable domain KAGVTQTPRYLIKTRGQQVTLSCSPISGHRSVSWYQQTPGQGLQFLFEYFSETQRNKGNFPGRFSGRQFSNSRSEMNVSTLELGDSALYLCASSLGGGQLTDTQYFGPGTRLTVL.

The chain employs TRBV7-2 and TRBJ2-7; 8 positions agree with TRBD1. The CDR3 is 13 residues long. With V trimmed by 5 bases and J by 4 bases, 4 bases remained unmatched. Per the germline V gene, CDR1 is SGHTA and CDR2 is FQGNSA. This chain's CDR3 is CASSLDRAYEQYF. The CDR3 DNA reads as TGTGCCAGCAGCCTGGACAGGGCATACGAGCAGTACTTC.

V gene TRBV12-3 or TRBV12-4 combines with J gene TRBJ2-2; possibly TRBD2 for D (6 bases). Trimming removed 5 bases at V and 5 bases at J, with 18 bases between. This CDR3 spans 16 amino acids. The CDR3 region is CASSDTGTGGTGELFF. The CDR3 coding sequence is TGTGCCAGCAGTGATACCGGGACCGGAGGGACCGGGGAGCTGTTTTTT.

Written as DNA, the CDR3 is TGTGCCAGCAGTACAGGGGCCCCCTACGAGCAGTACTTC. Translation gives CASSTGAPYEQYF. This chain uses TRBV28 with TRBJ2-7; 7 nucleotides line up with TRBD1. CDR1 and CDR2 (germline): MDHEN, SYDVKM. J lost 2 bases, V lost 5 bases, and 3 bases had no gene match. This CDR3 has 13 amino acids.

The CDR3 loop reads CASSPPRLDTQYF. CDR3 sequence (DNA): TGTGCCAGCAGCCCCCCTCGCCTAGATACGCAGTATTTT. The chain uses TRBV7-2 and TRBJ2-3; unclear D gene. There are 13 residues in the CDR3. Deletions cut 5 bases from V and 5 bases from J, with 11 bases between. Per germline, CDR1 SGHTA and CDR2 FQGNSA.

This clonotype has a single count. This chain connects TRBV20-1 to TRBJ2-2; the D gene is possibly TRBD1 (5 bases). Germline lookup yields CDR1 DFQATT and CDR2 SNEGSKA (reference sequence). V shed 2 bases and J shed 0 bases, with 7 bases lying between them. The CDR3 sequence is 14 residues long. The CDR3 nucleotides read TGCAGTGCTAGACAGGGCTCGAACACCGGGGAGCTGTTTTTT. Its translation is CSARQGSNTGELFF.

The chain has TRBV30 and TRBJ2-2; no definite D call. V dropped 4 bases and J dropped 1 base, with 16 bases sitting between them. The CDR3 covers 16 residues. Germline V lookup: CDR1 GTSNPN, CDR2 SVGIG (reference sequence). CDR3 in DNA: TGTGCCTGGACCCCCCCGCGCCCGGGGAACACCGGGGAGCTGTTTTTT. This translates into CAWTPPRPGNTGELFF.

The chain carries TRBV6-1 and TRBJ2-3; D possibly matches TRBD1 or TRBD2 (5 bases each). The germline gives CDR1 MNHNS, CDR2 SASEGT. The CDR3 length is 15 residues. The V gene lost 6 bases and the J gene lost 0 bases, with 13 bases spanning the gap. The DNA of the CDR3 is TGTGCCAGCAGACGGACTGGGGACAGCACAGATACGCAGTATTTT. It specifies CASRRTGDSTDTQYF.

The chain couples TRBV9 to TRBJ1-1, with 9 bases matching TRBD1. Trimming at V came to 0 bases and at J to 1 base, leaving 4 bases not matched to a gene. CDR1 is SGDLS, CDR2 YYNGEE, per germline. This CDR3 is built from 16 residues. CDR3 nucleotide sequence: TGTGCCAGCAGCGTAGGAACAGGGGGCAAGAACACTGAAGCTTTCTTT. Translated, it gives CASSVGTGGKNTEAFF.

The rearrangement uses TRBV11-1 and TRBJ2-5; D unclear. The CDR3 is 13 residues long. The germline V gene has CDR1 SGHAT and CDR2 FQDESV (reference sequence). Trimming took 4 bases from V and 2 from J, leaving 8 bases between them. The DNA of the CDR3 is TGTGCCAGCAGCTCAGACACTCAAGAGACCCAGTACTTC. Translated, it gives CASSSDTQETQYF.

This clonotype was observed a few times. The chain has TRBV5-6 and TRBJ2-7; D uncertain. From germline, CDR1 is SGHDT and CDR2 YYEEEE. CDR3 length: 12 amino acids. Trimming took 4 bases from V and 6 from J, leaving 11 bases between them. This CDR3 is CASSLTVGEQYF. DNA for the CDR3: TGTGCCAGCAGCCTCACGGTCGGCGAGCAGTACTTC.

The CDR3 loop is CATGLVDRATYGYTF. The CDR3 DNA reads TGTGCCACCGGATTAGTGGACAGGGCCACCTATGGCTACACCTTC. The rearrangement joins TRBV28 to TRBJ1-2; 8 bases agree with TRBD1. Germline loops: CDR1 MDHEN, CDR2 SYDVKM. V dropped 10 bases and J dropped 4; count of bases not matched to a gene: 14. This CDR3 comprises 15 residues.

This clonotype was counted a few times. J is TRBJ2-7 and V is TRBV12-3 or TRBV12-4; D unresolved. The CDR3 sequence is 14 residues long. V dropped 1 base and J dropped 6 bases, with 13 bases sitting between them. The CDR3 reads CASSLGLSRGEQYF. CDR3 DNA: TGTGCCAGCAGTTTAGGGCTATCACGAGGCGAGCAGTACTTC.

This clonotype showed up just a few times. In nucleotides, the CDR3 is TGCAGTGCTAGAGATCCTGGACTAGCGAGCACCGGGGAGCTGTTTTTT. It encodes CSARDPGLASTGELFF. The gene calls are TRBV20-1 and TRBJ2-2; the match to TRBD2 covers 9 bases. V dropped 0 bases and J dropped 4; count of bases not matched to a gene: 6. This CDR3 comprises 16 residues. Germline V gene data show CDR1 as DFQATT and CDR2 as SNEGSKA (reference sequence).

The sample holds a few counts of this clonotype. The chain links TRBV29-1 to TRBJ1-2; 11 bases line up with TRBD1. Per the germline V gene, CDR1 is SQVTM and CDR2 is ANQGSEA. The CDR3 covers 14 residues. The V segment lost 1 base and the J segment 2 bases; nucleotides outside the gene matches: 0. The CDR3, as DNA: TGCAGCGTTGAAGGGACAGGGGGCAACTATGGCTACACCTTC. This codes for CSVEGTGGNYGYTF.

This clonotype was counted only a few times. This sequence joins TRBV11-2 and TRBJ2-1; either TRBD1 or TRBD2 may fit D (6 bases each). V was pared by 8 bases and J by 9 bases, with 26 bases between. The CDR3 is 16 amino acids. CDR1 is SGHAT, CDR2 FQNNGV, per germline. CDR3 loop: CASAFLRGRSSSEQFF. CDR3 bases: TGTGCCAGCGCCTTCCTGAGGGGGAGGTCGTCCAGTGAGCAGTTCTTC.

This clonotype came up many times. J is TRBJ2-5 and V is TRBV27; 11 nucleotides line up with TRBD2. The junction had 3 bases not matched to a gene; V was cut back by 2 bases and J by 1 base. The CDR3 is made up of 16 amino acids. Looked up from germline, CDR1 is MNHEY and CDR2 is SMNVEV (reference sequence). The chain's CDR3 is CASSLRLAGGQETQYF. CDR3 coding DNA: TGTGCCAGCAGTTTACGTCTAGCGGGGGGCCAAGAGACCCAGTACTTC.

V and J are TRBV9 and TRBJ2-3, with 13 bases fitting TRBD2. The V gene end was trimmed by 3 bases and the J gene end by 10 bases; junction bases not matched to a gene: 5. The CDR3 runs to 14 residues. Germline CDR1 SGDLS, CDR2 YYNGEE. Here the CDR3 DNA reads TGTGCCAGCAGCGCCCGGACTAGCGGGAGTGCGCAGTATTTT. Its translation: CASSARTSGSAQYF.

This sequence joins TRBV27 and TRBJ1-5, with D perhaps TRBD1 (6 bases). Trimming took 5 bases from V and 3 from J, leaving 14 bases between them. CDR3 length: 15 amino acids. Germline assignment: CDR1 MNHEY and CDR2 SMNVEV (reference sequence). The DNA for the CDR3 is TGTGCCAGCAGTCTAAGGGGGGAGTACAATCAGCCCCAGCATTTT. It codes for CASSLRGEYNQPQHF.

This clonotype appeared a few times. The chain has TRBV29-1 and TRBJ2-3, with TRBD1 matching 7 bases. CDR3 size: 15 residues. V shed 4 bases, J shed 5 bases, and the junction held 12 bases outside the gene matches. The germline V gene has CDR1 SQVTM and CDR2 ANQGSEA. The CDR3: CSVGHIGGGEDTQYF. CDR3 DNA: TGCAGCGTTGGACACATAGGGGGCGGTGAAGATACGCAGTATTTT.

This clonotype was counted at least ten times. The chain has TRBV7-2 and TRBJ1-1, with 8 positions matching TRBD1. The CDR3 has 13 residues. The V segment lost 4 bases and the J segment 3 bases; nucleotides outside the gene matches: 1. The V gene's germline CDR1 is SGHTA and CDR2 FQGNSA. The DNA for the CDR3 is TGTGCCAGCAGCTCAGGGGGCTACACTGAAGCTTTCTTT. Translated, it gives CASSSGGYTEAFF.

V gene TRBV4-1 combines with J gene TRBJ1-4; no definite D call. This CDR3 is built from 14 residues. V was shortened by 0 bases and J by 4 bases, with 6 bases between the two germline ends. The germline gives CDR1 MGHRA, CDR2 YSYEKL. The CDR3 region has the DNA TGCGCCAGCAGCCAAGATCGGATTAATGAAAAACTGTTTTTT. Translating gives CASSQDRINEKLFF.

The rearrangement joins TRBV7-2 to TRBJ2-2; no reliable D call. The germline V and J ends were trimmed by 1 base and 7 bases, with 10 bases remaining between them. The CDR3 is 14 amino acids. Germline V gives CDR1 SGHTA, CDR2 FQGNSA. The CDR3 coding sequence is TGTGCCAGCAGCTTAGTGCTGGAAGGCGGGGAGCTGTTTTTT. The encoded protein is CASSLVLEGGELFF. Using reference TRBV7-2 and TRBJ2-2 for the parts outside the CDR3, the full variable domain is GAGVSQSPSNKVTEKGKDVELRCDPISGHTALYWYRQSLGQGLEFLIYFQGNSAPDKSGLPSDRFSAERTGGSVSTLTIQRTQQEDSAVYLCASSLVLEGGELFFGEGSRLTVL.